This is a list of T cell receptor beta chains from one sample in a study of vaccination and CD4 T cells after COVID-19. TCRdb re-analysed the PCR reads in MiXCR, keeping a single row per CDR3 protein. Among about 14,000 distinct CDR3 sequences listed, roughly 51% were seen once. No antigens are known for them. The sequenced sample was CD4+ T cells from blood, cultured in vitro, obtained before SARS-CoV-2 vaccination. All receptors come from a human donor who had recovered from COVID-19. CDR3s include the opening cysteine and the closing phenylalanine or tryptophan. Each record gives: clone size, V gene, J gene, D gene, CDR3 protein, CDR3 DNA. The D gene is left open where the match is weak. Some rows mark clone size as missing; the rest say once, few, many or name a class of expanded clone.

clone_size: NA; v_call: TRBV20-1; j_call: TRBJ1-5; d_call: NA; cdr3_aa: CSARETDNQPQHF; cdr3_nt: TGCAGTGCTAGAGAGACGGATAATCAGCCCCAGCATTTT
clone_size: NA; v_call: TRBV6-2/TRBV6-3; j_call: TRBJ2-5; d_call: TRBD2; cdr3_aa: CASSSGVAGKFETQYF; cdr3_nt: TGTGCCAGCAGCTCCGGGGTAGCGGGGAAATTCGAGACCCAGTACTTC
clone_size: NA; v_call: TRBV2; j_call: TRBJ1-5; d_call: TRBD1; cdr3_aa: CASSERARQGSHF; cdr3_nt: TGTGCCAGCAGTGAACGAGCCAGACAGGGAAGTCATTTT
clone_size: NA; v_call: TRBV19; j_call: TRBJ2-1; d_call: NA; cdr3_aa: CASRTSGGEQFF; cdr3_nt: TGTGCCAGTAGGACGTCAGGTGGTGAGCAGTTCTTC
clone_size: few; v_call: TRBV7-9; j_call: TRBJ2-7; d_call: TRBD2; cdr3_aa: CASSSGTSGESYEQYF; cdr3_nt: TGTGCCAGCAGCTCCGGGACTAGCGGGGAATCCTACGAGCAGTACTTC
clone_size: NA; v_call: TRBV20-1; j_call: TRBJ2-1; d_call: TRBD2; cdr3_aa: CSAKTSGRFNEQFF; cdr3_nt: TGCAGTGCTAAAACTAGCGGGAGGTTCAATGAGCAGTTCTTC
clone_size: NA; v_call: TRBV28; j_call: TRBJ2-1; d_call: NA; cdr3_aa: CASGRDRAQRGFF; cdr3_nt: TGTGCCAGCGGCCGAGACCGGGCCCAAAGGGGGTTCTTC
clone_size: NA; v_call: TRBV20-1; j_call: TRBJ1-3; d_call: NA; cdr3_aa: CSARAPGGSGNTIYF; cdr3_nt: TGCAGTGCTAGAGCCCCCGGGGGCTCTGGAAACACCATATATTTT
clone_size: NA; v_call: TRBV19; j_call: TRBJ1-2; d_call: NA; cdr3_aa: CASRNSQNRYGYTF; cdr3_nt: TGTGCCAGTAGGAACAGCCAGAACCGCTATGGCTACACCTTC
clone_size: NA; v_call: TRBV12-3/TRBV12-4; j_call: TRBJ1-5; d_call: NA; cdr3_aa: CASSFASGQPQHF; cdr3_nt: TGTGCCAGCAGTTTCGCCTCCGGCCAGCCCCAGCATTTT
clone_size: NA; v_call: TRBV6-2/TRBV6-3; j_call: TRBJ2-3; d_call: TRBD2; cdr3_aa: CASSDGLAGNTDTQYF; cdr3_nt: TGTGCCAGCAGCGACGGACTAGCGGGAAACACAGATACGCAGTATTTT
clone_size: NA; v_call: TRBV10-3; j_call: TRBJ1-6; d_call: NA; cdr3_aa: CAISDKFNSPLHF; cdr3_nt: TGTGCCATCAGTGACAAGTTCAATTCACCCCTCCACTTT
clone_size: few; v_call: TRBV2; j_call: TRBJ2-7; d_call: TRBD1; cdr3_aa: CASTRDRYSYEQYF; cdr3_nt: TGTGCCAGCACACGGGACAGATACTCCTACGAGCAGTACTTC
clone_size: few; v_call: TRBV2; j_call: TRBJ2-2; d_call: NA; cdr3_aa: CASRTGQNTGELFF; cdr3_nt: TGTGCCAGCAGAACAGGACAGAACACCGGGGAGCTGTTTTTT
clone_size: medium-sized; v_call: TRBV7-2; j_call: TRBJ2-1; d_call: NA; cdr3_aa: CASSLTGTGTNEQFF; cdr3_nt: TGTGCCAGCAGCTTAACCGGGACCGGAACTAATGAGCAGTTCTTC
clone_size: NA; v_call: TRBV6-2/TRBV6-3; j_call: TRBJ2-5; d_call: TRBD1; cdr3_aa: CASVRGSIQETQNF; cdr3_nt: TGTGCCAGCGTCAGGGGGAGTATTCAAGAGACCCAGAACTTC
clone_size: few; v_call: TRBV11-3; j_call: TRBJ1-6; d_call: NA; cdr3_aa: CASSGLNGTHNSPLHF; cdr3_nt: TGTGCCAGCAGTGGGTTGAACGGGACCCATAATTCACCCCTCCACTTT
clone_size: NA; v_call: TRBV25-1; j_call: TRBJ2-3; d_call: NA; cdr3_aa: CASRRGGTDTQYF; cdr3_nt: TGTGCCAGCAGGCGTGGGGGCACAGATACGCAGTATTTT
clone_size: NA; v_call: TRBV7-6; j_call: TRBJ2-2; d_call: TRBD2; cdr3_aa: CASSARTSGGPNTGELFF; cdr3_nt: TGTGCCAGCAGCGCCCGGACTAGCGGGGGACCTAACACCGGGGAGCTGTTTTTT
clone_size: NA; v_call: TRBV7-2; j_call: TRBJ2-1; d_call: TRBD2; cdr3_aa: CASSLDGGSGFYNEQFF; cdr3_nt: TGCGCCAGCAGCCTCGACGGGGGGTCAGGATTCTACAATGAGCAGTTCTTC
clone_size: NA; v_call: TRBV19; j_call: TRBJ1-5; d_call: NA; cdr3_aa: CASSVGVRGNQPQHF; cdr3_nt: TGTGCCAGTAGTGTGGGGGTACGGGGCAATCAGCCCCAGCATTTT
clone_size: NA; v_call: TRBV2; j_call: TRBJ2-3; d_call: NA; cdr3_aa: CASSDRHRTDTQYF; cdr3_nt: TGTGCCAGCAGTGACAGGCACCGCACAGATACGCAGTATTTT
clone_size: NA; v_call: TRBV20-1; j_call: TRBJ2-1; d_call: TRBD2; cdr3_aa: CSAALLAGNKDEQFF; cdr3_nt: TGCAGTGCCGCACTCCTAGCGGGTAATAAGGATGAGCAGTTCTTC
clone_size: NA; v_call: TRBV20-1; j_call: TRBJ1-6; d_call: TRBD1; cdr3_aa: CSAVRDRGANSPLHF; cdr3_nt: TGCAGTGCTGTCCGGGACAGGGGTGCTAATTCACCCCTCCACTTT
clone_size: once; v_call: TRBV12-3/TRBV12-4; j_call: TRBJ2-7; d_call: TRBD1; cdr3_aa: CASSRGTGPDYEQYF; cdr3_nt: TGTGCCAGCAGCCGCGGGACAGGGCCTGACTACGAGCAGTACTTC
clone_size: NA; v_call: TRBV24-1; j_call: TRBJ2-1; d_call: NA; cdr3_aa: CATSDPGTERYNEQFF; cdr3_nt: TGTGCCACCAGTGATCCCGGGACCGAGAGGTACAATGAGCAGTTCTTC
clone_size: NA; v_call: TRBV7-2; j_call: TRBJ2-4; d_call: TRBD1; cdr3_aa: CASSPDRGRRGNIQYF; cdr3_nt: TGTGCCAGCAGCCCGGACAGGGGGCGCAGGGGGAACATTCAGTACTTC
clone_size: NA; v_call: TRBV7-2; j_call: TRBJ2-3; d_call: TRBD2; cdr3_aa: CASRPTSGRAADTQYF; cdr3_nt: TGTGCCAGCAGACCGACTAGCGGGAGGGCCGCAGATACGCAGTATTTT
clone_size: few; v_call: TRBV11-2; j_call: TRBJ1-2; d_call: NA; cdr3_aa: CASSLDAGFDYGYTF; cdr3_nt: TGTGCCAGCAGCTTAGATGCTGGATTCGACTATGGCTACACCTTC
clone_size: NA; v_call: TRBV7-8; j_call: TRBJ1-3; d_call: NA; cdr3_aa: CASSPRGVTSSGNTIYF; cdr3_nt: TGTGCCAGCAGTCCTAGGGGGGTCACCTCCTCTGGAAACACCATATATTTT
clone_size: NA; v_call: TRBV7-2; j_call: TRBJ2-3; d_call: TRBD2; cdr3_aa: CASAARLAGGHTQYF; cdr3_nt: TGTGCCAGCGCGGCCCGACTAGCGGGGGGCCATACGCAGTATTTT
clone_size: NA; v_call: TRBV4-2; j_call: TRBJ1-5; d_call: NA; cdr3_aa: CASSLGGSNQPQHF; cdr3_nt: TGTGCCAGCAGCCTCGGGGGTAGCAATCAGCCCCAGCATTTT
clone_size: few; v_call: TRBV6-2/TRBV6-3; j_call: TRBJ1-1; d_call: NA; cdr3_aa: CASDRVAGSEAFF; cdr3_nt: TGTGCCAGCGATCGGGTCGCCGGATCTGAAGCTTTCTTT
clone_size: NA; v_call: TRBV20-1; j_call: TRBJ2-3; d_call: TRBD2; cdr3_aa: CSGVKGLGDTQYF; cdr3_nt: TGCAGTGGGGTAAAGGGACTAGGAGATACGCAGTATTTT
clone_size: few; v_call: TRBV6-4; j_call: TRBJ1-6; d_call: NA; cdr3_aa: CASSEGLTSPLHF; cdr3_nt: TGTGCCAGCAGTGAAGGACTTACCTCACCCCTCCACTTT
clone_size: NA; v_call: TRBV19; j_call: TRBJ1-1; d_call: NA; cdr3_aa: CASSKGHRLSSNTEAFF; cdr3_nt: TGTGCCAGTAGTAAAGGGCACAGGCTTTCTTCGAACACTGAAGCTTTCTTT